These 28 T cell receptor beta chains were all obtained from the same sample, sequenced in a study of blood T cell repertoires in COVID-19. Libraries were prepared by immunoSEQ multiplex PCR; TCRdb keeps only in-frame clonotypes and omits some of them. The table has about 140,000 clones, around 83% seen once. The sample was peripheral blood. These receptors all come from a human donor in a cohort sampled during active COVID-19.

This clone was detected only a few times. This chain uses TRBV27 with TRBJ2-7, with D unresolved. CDR1 is MNHEY, CDR2 SMNVEV, per germline (reference sequence). CDR3 length: 14 residues. V lost 2 bases to trimming and J lost 2 bases, with 10 bases between them. The CDR3, as DNA: TGTGCCAGCAGTTTAGGCGGCGGAACCTACGAGCAGTACTTC. This sequence encodes CASSLGGGTYEQYF.

The J gene is TRBJ1-1, the V gene TRBV7-9; 7 bases match TRBD1. The CDR3 sequence is 16 residues long. J was trimmed by 5 bases and V by 5 bases; bases with no gene match: 14. Germline lookup yields CDR1 SEHNR and CDR2 FQNEAQ (reference sequence). This chain's CDR3 is CASSLTGTGAGTEAFF. In DNA form, the CDR3 reads TGTGCCAGCAGCCTAACGGGAACAGGGGCCGGAACTGAAGCTTTCTTT. Full variable domain (outside the CDR3, taken from reference TRBV7-9 and TRBJ1-1): DTGVSQNPRHKITKRGQNVTFRCDPISEHNRLYWYRQTLGQGPEFLTYFQNEAQLEKSRLLSDRFSAERPKGSFSTLEIQRTEQGDSAMYLCASSLTGTGAGTEAFFGQGTRLTVV.

The chain has TRBV24-1 and TRBJ2-3; 8 bases fit TRBD1. This CDR3 contains 16 residues. Germline V lookup: CDR1 KGHDR, CDR2 SFDVKD. V lost 4 bases to trimming and J lost 2 bases; unmatched junction nucleotides: 7. The CDR3 here is CATSDNDRGYTDTQYF. In DNA form, the CDR3 reads TGTGCCACCAGTGACAACGACAGGGGTTACACAGATACGCAGTATTTT.

As to this clone: Other DNA sequences in the same sample also yield this CDR3. The CDR3 sequence: CASSIAGQGYEQYF. In DNA, the CDR3 is TGTGCCAGTAGTATAGCGGGACAGGGCTACGAGCAGTACTTC. V gene TRBV19 combines with J gene TRBJ2-7, with 9 bases aligning to TRBD1. The J segment lost 3 bases and the V segment lost 1 base, leaving 1 base of the junction unmatched. CDR1 and CDR2 (germline): LNHDA, SQIVND (reference sequence). CDR3 length equals 14 residues.

This clone was observed a few times. The chain is built from TRBV10-3 and TRBJ2-7; 9 bases are shared with TRBD1. Germline V gene sequence: CDR1 ENHRY, CDR2 SYGVKD. CDR3 length equals 13 residues. V trimming: 4 bases; J trimming: 6 bases; junction bases outside the gene matches: 4. The CDR3 is CAISGGQGVEQYF. In DNA form, the CDR3 reads TGTGCCATCAGTGGGGGACAGGGTGTCGAGCAGTACTTC.

This sequence joins TRBV5-1 and TRBJ1-4; no definite D call. The V gene's germline CDR1 is SGHRS and CDR2 YFSETQ. The CDR3 spans 16 residues. V was clipped by 0 bases and J by 8 bases, with 17 bases between them. CDR3 sequence reads: CASSLGGSTSGEKLFF. The CDR3, as DNA: TGCGCCAGCAGCTTGGGTGGGTCGACTTCGGGAGAAAAACTGTTTTTT. The entire variable domain, with the rest obtained from reference TRBV5-1 and TRBJ1-4, is as follows: KAGVTQTPRYLIKTRGQQVTLSCSPISGHRSVSWYQQTPGQGLQFLFEYFSETQRNKGNFPGRFSGRQFSNSRSEMNVSTLELGDSALYLCASSLGGSTSGEKLFFGSGTQLSVL.

The genes are TRBV9 and TRBJ2-3, with D possibly TRBD2 on 5 matching bases. Looked up from germline, CDR1 is SGDLS and CDR2 is YYNGEE. This CDR3 has 15 residues. With 1 base removed from V and 0 bases from J, the gap between germline ends came to 9 bases. The CDR3 DNA reads as TGTGCCAGCAGCGTATCGGCGGGTAGCACAGATACGCAGTATTTT. Translated: CASSVSAGSTDTQYF.

The genes are TRBV10-3 and TRBJ2-1; D unresolved. V was cut by 3 bases and J by 8 bases, with 8 bases left in between. CDR1 and CDR2 (germline): ENHRY, SYGVKD. CDR3 length: 12 amino acids. The CDR3 DNA reads as TGTGCCATCAGTGATGCCGGGTATGAGCAGTTCTTC. Translating gives CAISDAGYEQFF.

The chain couples TRBV6-5 to TRBJ2-7, with 8 bases lining up with TRBD1. CDR3 length equals 15 residues. CDR1 and CDR2 (germline): MNHEY, SVGAGI. The J segment lost 3 bases and the V segment lost 6 bases, leaving 10 bases of the junction unmatched. CDR3 amino acids: CASSLDRGPFYEQYF. For the CDR3, the DNA is TGTGCCAGCAGCTTAGACAGGGGCCCATTCTACGAGCAGTACTTC.

The chain links TRBV5-5 to TRBJ2-2; maybe TRBD2 (5 bases). The CDR3 runs 17 residues. Germline loops: CDR1 SGHKS, CDR2 YYEKEE (reference sequence). V shed 6 bases and J shed 6 bases, with 24 bases lying between them. CDR3 loop: CASIRALASRAAGELFF. DNA of the CDR3: TGTGCCAGCATCCGCGCATTGGCCAGTAGAGCGGCCGGGGAGCTGTTTTTT.

The chain has TRBV25-1 and TRBJ1-2; weak D call: TRBD1 (5 bases). This CDR3 spans 14 amino acids. In germline, CDR1 is MGHDK, CDR2 SYGVNS. V shed 3 bases and J shed 4 bases, with 12 bases lying between them. CDR3 loop: CASSDSGLPYGYTF. The CDR3 region has the DNA TGTGCCAGCAGTGACTCGGGACTGCCCTATGGCTACACCTTC.

The V gene is TRBV11-3, the J gene TRBJ1-5; 9 bases are a match to TRBD1. Germline-derived CDR1 and CDR2 are SGHNT and YENEEA. V lost 6 bases, J lost 4 bases, and 16 bases stayed unmatched. This CDR3 comprises 18 residues. Here the CDR3 DNA reads TGTGCCAGCAGTTCTAGGGGACAGGGCCCCTTAAGGAATCAGCCCCAGCATTTT. Residues: CASSSRGQGPLRNQPQHF.

The chain has TRBV28 and TRBJ2-6; a weak D match, TRBD1 (5 bases). V lost 4 bases, J lost 4 bases, and 14 bases lay in between. CDR1 is MDHEN and CDR2 is SYDVKM in the germline V gene. The CDR3 runs to 16 residues. The CDR3 sequence: CASSSPQGYGANVLTF. The CDR3 DNA sequence: TGTGCCAGCAGTTCTCCTCAGGGTTACGGGGCCAACGTCCTGACTTTC.

The chain joins TRBV7-9 to TRBJ2-7, with 7 positions matching TRBD1. The V gene end was trimmed by 2 bases and the J gene end by 2 bases; junction bases not matched to a gene: 3. The CDR3 spans 14 residues. Germline-derived CDR1 and CDR2 are SEHNR and FQNEAQ (reference sequence). The CDR3 spells CASSLTGQPYEQYF. In DNA form, the CDR3 reads TGTGCCAGCAGCTTAACGGGACAGCCCTACGAGCAGTACTTC.

V is TRBV30 and J is TRBJ1-4, with no clear D. The CDR3 extends over 12 amino acids. CDR1 GTSNPN and CDR2 SVGIG come from the germline V gene (reference sequence). Trimming removed 2 bases at V and 8 bases at J, with 9 bases between. In nucleotides, the CDR3 is TGTGCCTGGAGTCCCCTACCCGAAAAACTGTTTTTT. Residues: CAWSPLPEKLFF.

The CDR3 bases are TGTGCCAGCAGCTTACTACTAGCGGGGACCAATGAGCAGTTCTTC. This gives the protein CASSLLLAGTNEQFF. The V and J genes are TRBV11-2 and TRBJ2-1; 10 nucleotides match TRBD2. The length of the CDR3 is 15 residues. Germline V gene sequence: CDR1 SGHAT, CDR2 FQNNGV. J gave up 6 bases and V 2 bases, and 4 bases lay outside the gene matches.

This chain connects TRBV5-4 to TRBJ2-5, with 9 positions matching TRBD1. V was clipped by 3 bases and J by 5 bases; unmatched bases: 8. The CDR3 covers 15 residues. Germline-derived CDR1 and CDR2 are SGHNT and YYREEE (reference sequence). DNA for the CDR3: TGTGCCAGCAGCTCAAGGACAGGGGCCCGTGAGACCCAGTACTTC. Translating it yields CASSSRTGARETQYF. The complete variable domain, with remaining parts taken from reference TRBV5-4 and TRBJ2-5, reads ETGVTQSPTHLIKTRGQQVTLRCSSQSGHNTVSWYQQALGQGPQFIFQYYREEENGRGNFPPRFSGLQFPNYSSELNVNALELDDSALYLCASSSRTGARETQYFGPGTRLLVL.

Remarks on this clone: Other DNA sequences in this specimen translate into the identical CDR3. The chain joins TRBV19 to TRBJ1-3; the match to TRBD1 covers 7 bases. V trimming: 8 bases; J trimming: 1 base; junction bases outside the gene matches: 2. Germline loops: CDR1 LNHDA, CDR2 SQIVND (reference sequence). The CDR3 totals 13 residues. The CDR3 DNA reads as TGTGCCAGTCGACAGGGATCTGGAAACACCATATATTTT. It codes for CASRQGSGNTIYF.

This clone has just one count. The chain couples TRBV7-2 to TRBJ2-3; D unresolved. The CDR3 length is 14 residues. Trimming stripped 4 bases from V and 0 bases from J, with 8 bases between. The germline gives CDR1 SGHTA, CDR2 FQGNSA. CDR3 sequence reads: CASSSEYSTDTQYF. The CDR3 DNA follows: TGTGCCAGCAGCTCGGAGTATAGCACAGATACGCAGTATTTT.

The chain recombines TRBV5-1 with TRBJ2-1; tentative D call: TRBD1 (6 bases). V was pared by 0 bases and J by 7 bases, with 11 bases between. Germline CDR1 and CDR2: SGHRS and YFSETQ. There are 14 residues in the CDR3. Here the CDR3 reads CASSLAPGTNEQFF. Here the CDR3 DNA reads TGCGCCAGCAGCTTGGCCCCGGGGACAAATGAGCAGTTCTTC. The full variable domain, in which reference TRBV5-1 and TRBJ2-1 provide the parts outside the CDR3, is KAGVTQTPRYLIKTRGQQVTLSCSPISGHRSVSWYQQTPGQGLQFLFEYFSETQRNKGNFPGRFSGRQFSNSRSEMNVSTLELGDSALYLCASSLAPGTNEQFFGPGTRLTVL.

The chain recombines TRBV21-1 with TRBJ2-4; the DNA was not compared with TRBD2, the D call given in the table. TRBV21-1 is flagged as a pseudogene. The CDR3 contains 18 residues. The CDR3 reads CASSKVRLAGRYKNIQYF. In nucleotides, the CDR3 is TGTGCCAGCAGCAAAGTGCGGCTAGCGGGGCGTTACAAAAACATTCAGTACTTC.

The genes are TRBV9 and TRBJ2-7, with D possibly being TRBD1 (6 bases). Trimming pared 0 bases from V and 5 bases from J, leaving 15 bases between. CDR1 and CDR2 from the germline V gene are SGDLS and YYNGEE. This CDR3 has 15 residues. CDR3 DNA: TGTGCCAGCAGCGTAGACGGTTTGTCAGGGGACGAGCAGTACTTC. Translated, it gives CASSVDGLSGDEQYF.

V gene TRBV18 combines with J gene TRBJ2-7; possible D gene TRBD1, 5 bases. Trimming left V 5 bases short and J 1 base short, with 12 bases between. Germline lookup yields CDR1 KGHSH and CDR2 LQKENI. The CDR3 loop spans 14 amino acids. In nucleotides, the CDR3 is TGTGCCAGCTCATTACGACAGAATTCCTACGAGCAGTACTTC. It translates to CASSLRQNSYEQYF.

V usage is TRBV15 and J usage is TRBJ1-4; 11 bases are shared with TRBD1. The CDR3 spans 17 residues. Germline CDR1 LNHNV, CDR2 YYDKDF (reference sequence). The V and J ends lost 11 bases and 1 base, in that order; junction bases with no gene match: 12. CDR3 in DNA: TGTGCCGTTTCAACCGGGACAGGGGGGATAACTAATGAAAAACTGTTTTTT. Amino acids: CAVSTGTGGITNEKLFF.

The chain uses TRBV11-2 and TRBJ2-2; D remains unclear. The CDR3 consists of 15 residues. With 1 base removed from V and 1 base from J, the gap between germline ends came to 7 bases. From germline, CDR1 is SGHAT and CDR2 FQNNGV. The CDR3 bases are TGTGCCAGCAGCTTAGCTTACAGGAACACCGGGGAGCTGTTTTTT. It yields the protein CASSLAYRNTGELFF.

The rearrangement joins TRBV13 to TRBJ2-1; 11 bases are shared with TRBD2. The length of the CDR3 is 18 residues. Germline V lookup: CDR1 PRHDT, CDR2 FYEKMQ (reference sequence). With V trimmed by 4 bases and J by 0 bases, 8 bases remained unmatched. The CDR3 spells CASSSLAGGKSSYNEQFF. DNA of the CDR3: TGTGCCAGCAGCTCGTTAGCGGGAGGGAAGAGCTCCTACAATGAGCAGTTCTTC. The full variable domain, in which reference TRBV13 and TRBJ2-1 provide the parts outside the CDR3, is AAGVIQSPRHLIKEKRETATLKCYPIPRHDTVYWYQQGPGQDPQFLISFYEKMQSDKGSIPDRFSAQQFSDYHSELNMSSLELGDSALYFCASSSLAGGKSSYNEQFFGPGTRLTVL.

V and J are TRBV7-9 and TRBJ1-2; 9 bases align to TRBD1. The germline CDR1 and CDR2 sequences are SEHNR and FQNEAQ (reference sequence). V lost 4 bases, J lost 3 bases, and 9 bases stayed unmatched. There are 16 residues in the CDR3. CDR3 region: CASSSRQGGLDYGYTF. CDR3 bases: TGTGCCAGCAGCTCCAGACAGGGGGGCCTTGACTATGGCTACACCTTC.

This clone was found a few times. This rearrangement joins TRBV5-1 to TRBJ1-1, with 12 bases matching TRBD1. Germline assignment: CDR1 SGHRS and CDR2 YFSETQ. This CDR3 spans 17 amino acids. V lost 1 base and J lost 1; bases outside the gene matches: 5. The CDR3 coding sequence is TGCGCCAGCAGCTTGTGGGGACAGGGGGCTTCGAACACTGAAGCTTTCTTT. It yields the protein CASSLWGQGASNTEAFF.